The 28 T cell receptor beta chains given below trace back to one sample, sequenced in a study of cytomegalovirus exposure and HLA in healthy donors. Primers for the PCR totalled 60 Vbeta and 13 Jbeta. Only in-frame clones appear in the TCRdb table, and some are missing; sequencing was by immunoSEQ multiplex PCR. This table has fewer than 250,000 clones, about 83% appearing once. The material sequenced was PBMCs. Every receptor here comes from a human donor in good health.

This rearrangement joins TRBV7-9 to TRBJ2-7; D is perhaps TRBD2 (6 bases). This CDR3 region has 16 residues. V was clipped by 4 bases and J by 7 bases, with 23 bases between them. CDR1 is SEHNR and CDR2 is FQNEAQ in the germline V gene (reference sequence). In DNA form, the CDR3 reads TGTGCCAGCAGCTCCCGACTAGTACTGGGTTTGGGGGAGCAGTACTTC. Translating it yields CASSSRLVLGLGEQYF. The variable domain in full, completed from reference TRBV7-9 and TRBJ2-7, reads DTGVSQNPRHKITKRGQNVTFRCDPISEHNRLYWYRQTLGQGPEFLTYFQNEAQLEKSRLLSDRFSAERPKGSFSTLEIQRTEQGDSAMYLCASSSRLVLGLGEQYFGPGTRLTVT.

The chain couples TRBV30 to TRBJ2-7, with 9 bases matching TRBD1. This CDR3 comprises 16 residues. The germline V gene has CDR1 GTSNPN and CDR2 SVGIG (reference sequence). J gave up 1 base and V 2 bases, and 9 bases lay outside the gene matches. The CDR3 loop reads CAWSHINRGHSYEQYF. CDR3 bases: TGTGCCTGGAGTCATATTAACAGGGGGCATTCCTACGAGCAGTACTTC.

V and J are TRBV7-3 and TRBJ2-2; D is uncertain. Trimming stripped 3 bases from V and 5 bases from J, with 7 bases between. CDR1 and CDR2 (germline): SGHTA, FQGTGA. The CDR3 has 13 amino acids. CDR3 in DNA: TGTGCCAGCAGCTTTGCAGGAACCGGGGAGCTGTTTTTT. The encoded protein is CASSFAGTGELFF.

V usage is TRBV5-1 and J usage is TRBJ2-5, with 12 nucleotides matching TRBD2. CDR1 is SGHRS and CDR2 is YFSETQ in the germline V gene. The V segment lost 7 bases and the J segment 0 bases; nucleotides outside the gene matches: 13. The CDR3 extends over 18 amino acids. The CDR3 here is CASYRSVWTSGNQETQYF. For the CDR3, the DNA is TGCGCCAGCTATCGGTCTGTATGGACTAGCGGGAACCAAGAGACCCAGTACTTC.

V is TRBV5-6 and J is TRBJ2-7; the match to TRBD1 covers 7 bases. The CDR3 runs to 12 residues. Per germline, CDR1 SGHDT and CDR2 YYEEEE. The trim removed 4 bases at V and 5 bases at J, leaving 3 bases unmatched. This CDR3 is CASSPDRDEQYF. The CDR3 DNA sequence: TGTGCCAGCAGCCCCGACAGGGACGAGCAGTACTTC.

This chain joins TRBV9 and TRBJ2-5; 8 positions match TRBD2. CDR1 and CDR2 from the germline V gene are SGDLS and YYNGEE. This CDR3 region has 16 residues. J gave up 1 base and V 0 bases, and 5 bases lay outside the gene matches. In DNA form, the CDR3 reads TGTGCCAGCAGCGTAGGGGGACTAGTGGGCCAAGAGACCCAGTACTTC. Its protein product is CASSVGGLVGQETQYF. Combining the CDR3 with reference TRBV9 and TRBJ2-5 gives the whole variable domain DSGVTQTPKHLITATGQRVTLRCSPRSGDLSVYWYQQSLDQGLQFLIQYYNGEERAKGNILERFSAQQFPDLHSELNLSSLELGDSALYFCASSVGGLVGQETQYFGPGTRLLVL.

The V gene is TRBV4-1, the J gene TRBJ1-3, with unresolved D. From germline, CDR1 is MGHRA and CDR2 YSYEKL. V dropped 1 base and J dropped 0 bases, with 16 bases sitting between them. CDR3 length equals 18 residues. CDR3 in amino acids: CASSQGGQAFLSGNTIYF. The CDR3 DNA reads as TGCGCCAGCAGCCAAGGCGGGCAGGCATTTCTCTCTGGAAACACCATATATTTT.

This clone was seen only a few times. The chain is built from TRBV4-1 and TRBJ2-7; D ambiguous. Germline V gives CDR1 MGHRA, CDR2 YSYEKL. The V and J ends lost 0 bases and 7 bases respectively, with 10 bases between them. The CDR3 spans 13 residues. The CDR3 coding sequence is TGCGCCAGCAGCCAAGACCGTTTTACTGAGCAGTACTTC. Amino acids: CASSQDRFTEQYF.

The V gene is TRBV5-8, the J gene TRBJ1-2, with TRBD1 as a possible D gene (5 bases). Germline V lookup: CDR1 SGHTS, CDR2 YDEGEE. Trimming removed 3 bases at V and 5 bases at J, with 17 bases between. This CDR3 spans 15 amino acids. The CDR3 loop reads CASSWRQGFRYGYTF. The DNA of the CDR3 is TGTGCCAGCAGCTGGCGCCAGGGCTTTCGGTATGGCTACACCTTC.

The chain uses TRBV7-9 and TRBJ2-5; a weak D match, TRBD2 (5 bases). Trimming took 0 bases from V and 3 from J, leaving 8 bases between them. The CDR3 runs to 14 residues. In germline, CDR1 is SEHNR, CDR2 FQNEAQ (reference sequence). CDR3 DNA: TGTGCCAGCAGCTTAGCGCTGAGGGAAGAGACCCAGTACTTC. It is translated as CASSLALREETQYF.

The chain joins TRBV9 to TRBJ2-4; 7 bases are shared with TRBD2. Trimming took 4 bases from V and 8 from J; bases not matched to a gene: 12. CDR1 is SGDLS and CDR2 is YYNGEE in the germline V gene. The CDR3 has 15 residues. The CDR3 sequence is CASSPQGGSFDIQYF. As DNA, the CDR3 is TGTGCCAGCAGCCCCCAGGGCGGGAGTTTTGACATTCAGTACTTC.

CDR3 sequence: CASSLVTSGAYEQYF. The CDR3 DNA reads as TGTGCCAGCAGTTTGGTGACTAGCGGGGCCTACGAGCAGTACTTC. This chain uses TRBV28 with TRBJ2-7, with TRBD2 identical over 11 bases. V gave up 3 bases and J gave up 2 bases; unmatched junction bases: 3. Germline CDR1 MDHEN, CDR2 SYDVKM. The CDR3 is made up of 15 amino acids. Variable domain in full (rest from reference TRBV28 and TRBJ2-7): DVKVTQSSRYLVKRTGEKVFLECVQDMDHENMFWYRQDPGLGLRLIYFSYDVKMKEKGDIPEGYSVSREKKERFSLILESASTNQTSMYLCASSLVTSGAYEQYFGPGTRLTVT.

V gene TRBV7-9 combines with J gene TRBJ1-2; 8 nucleotides agree with TRBD1. The CDR3 length is 15 residues. The germline V gene encodes CDR1 SEHNR and CDR2 FQNEAQ (reference sequence). Unmatched junction bases numbered 11, after V lost 4 bases and J lost 7 bases. CDR3 bases: TGTGCCAGCAGCTCGGGGGACAGGCCCTGGGGTGGCTACACCTTC. Its protein is CASSSGDRPWGGYTF. Filled out from reference TRBV7-9 and TRBJ1-2, the complete variable domain reads DTGVSQNPRHKITKRGQNVTFRCDPISEHNRLYWYRQTLGQGPEFLTYFQNEAQLEKSRLLSDRFSAERPKGSFSTLEIQRTEQGDSAMYLCASSSGDRPWGGYTFGSGTRLTVV.

This rearrangement joins TRBV5-1 to TRBJ1-1; 9 bases are a match to TRBD1. Unmatched junction bases numbered 9, after V lost 4 bases and J lost 5 bases. This CDR3 has 15 amino acids. Per the germline V gene, CDR1 is SGHRS and CDR2 is YFSETQ. CDR3 sequence reads: CASSIAQGAETEAFF. In DNA form, the CDR3 reads TGCGCCAGCAGCATCGCACAGGGGGCAGAAACTGAAGCTTTCTTT. Using reference TRBV5-1 and TRBJ1-1 for the parts outside the CDR3, the full variable domain is KAGVTQTPRYLIKTRGQQVTLSCSPISGHRSVSWYQQTPGQGLQFLFEYFSETQRNKGNFPGRFSGRQFSNSRSEMNVSTLELGDSALYLCASSIAQGAETEAFFGQGTRLTVV.

Comments on this clone: One end of the junction fails to match germline, which may point to a read error. The chain carries TRBV7-9 and TRBJ2-5; 12 bases map to TRBD2. The CDR3 sequence is 16 residues long. Germline loops: CDR1 SEHNR, CDR2 FQNEAQ (reference sequence). The DNA for the CDR3 is TGTTCCAGCAGCATACCCGGGACTAGCGGGCTAAAGACCCAGTACTTC. Translation: CSSSIPGTSGLKTQYF. The full variable domain, rest sourced from reference TRBV7-9 and TRBJ2-5, is DTGVSQNPRHKITKRGQNVTFRCDPISEHNRLYWYRQTLGQGPEFLTYFQNEAQLEKSRLLSDRFSAERPKGSFSTLEIQRTEQGDSAMYLCSSSIPGTSGLKTQYFGPGTRLLVL.

V and J are TRBV27 and TRBJ2-2; 8 nucleotides line up with TRBD1. After removal of 6 bases from V and 5 bases from J, the junction contained 8 bases not matched to a gene. In germline, CDR1 is MNHEY, CDR2 SMNVEV (reference sequence). The CDR3 is 15 residues long. CDR3 amino acids: CASSGQGARTGELFF. CDR3 bases: TGTGCCAGCAGCGGGCAGGGGGCTAGGACCGGGGAGCTGTTTTTT.

This chain joins TRBV19 and TRBJ2-3, with TRBD2 matching 10 bases. The CDR3 contains 14 residues. Germline loops: CDR1 LNHDA, CDR2 SQIVND (reference sequence). J was trimmed by 0 bases and V by 6 bases; bases with no gene match: 0. CDR3 amino acids: CASRAGGSTDTQYF. CDR3 DNA sequence: TGTGCCAGTAGAGCGGGAGGGAGCACAGATACGCAGTATTTT.

Only one count was recorded for this clone. The chain recombines TRBV2 with TRBJ1-1; 7 bases are a match to TRBD1. The CDR3 is 13 amino acids. The ends lost 8 bases at V and 1 base at J; junction bases unmatched: 4. Germline-derived CDR1 and CDR2 are SNHLY and FYNNEI. The DNA of the CDR3 is TGTGCCAGCGGGCGACAGGGGAACACTGAAGCTTTCTTT. This sequence encodes CASGRQGNTEAFF.

To note about this clone: The same CDR3 arises from other DNA sequences in this sample as well. V usage is TRBV4-1 and J usage is TRBJ2-7, with 10 bases identical to TRBD1. The CDR3 has 14 amino acids. The ends lost 4 bases at V and 1 base at J; junction bases unmatched: 1. The germline CDR1 and CDR2 sequences are MGHRA and YSYEKL. This CDR3 is CASSRDRGSYEQYF. In nucleotides, the CDR3 is TGCGCCAGCAGCCGGGACAGGGGATCCTACGAGCAGTACTTC.

The chain carries TRBV5-1 and TRBJ2-5; 11 bases match TRBD2. The germline CDR1 and CDR2 sequences are SGHRS and YFSETQ. CDR3 length: 15 amino acids. V shed 4 bases and J 3 bases; nucleotides not matched to a gene: 5. The CDR3 DNA is TGCGCCAGCAGCGCTGGGACTAGCGGAAAAGAGACCCAGTACTTC. Its translation: CASSAGTSGKETQYF.

V gene TRBV4-1 combines with J gene TRBJ2-5; perhaps TRBD2 as D (5 bases). The J call may be faulty, since TRBJ2-7 better matches the DNA end. The CDR3 spans 16 residues. Germline V gives CDR1 MGHRA, CDR2 YSYEKL. The chain's CDR3 is CASSQGVSGYAHEQYF. DNA of the CDR3: TGCGCCAGCAGCCAAGGAGTTTCGGGGTATGCGCACGAGCAGTACTTC.

A remark on this clone: Other DNA sequences in this specimen translate into the identical CDR3. The chain employs TRBV9 and TRBJ1-5; unclear D gene. CDR3 length equals 15 residues. Between the trimmed V and J ends, which lost 3 bases and 0 bases, there was a span of 10 bases. Germline CDR1 is SGDLS and CDR2 is YYNGEE. CDR3 in amino acids: CASSGPGYSNQPQHF. The CDR3 nucleotides are TGTGCCAGCAGCGGTCCGGGGTATAGCAATCAGCCCCAGCATTTT.

V gene TRBV7-9 combines with J gene TRBJ1-2; 8 bases agree with TRBD1. This CDR3 contains 14 residues. Germline V CDR1 and CDR2: SEHNR, FQNEAQ (reference sequence). The V and J ends lost 5 bases and 4 bases, in that order; junction bases with no gene match: 6. CDR3 region: CASSGDRRTYGYTF. In DNA, the CDR3 is TGTGCCAGCAGCGGGGACAGGAGGACCTATGGCTACACCTTC.

This clone was detected a few times. The chain carries TRBV6-1 and TRBJ2-7; TRBD2 might be the D (7 bases). The V end was cut by 3 bases, the J end by 5 bases, with 11 bases between. The CDR3 runs 13 residues. Germline loops: CDR1 MNHNS, CDR2 SASEGT. The CDR3 bases are TGTGCCAGCAGTGACACGGGGGGCGACGAGCAGTACTTC. Protein: CASSDTGGDEQYF.

The rearrangement links TRBV19 to TRBJ1-4; D may be TRBD1 (5 bases). This CDR3 region has 14 residues. CDR1 is LNHDA and CDR2 is SQIVND in the germline V gene (reference sequence). V lost 6 bases, J lost 1 base, and 9 bases lay in between. The CDR3 DNA is TGTGCCAGTAGCCGGGACTTAACTAATGAAAAACTGTTTTTT. It specifies CASSRDLTNEKLFF.

V is TRBV7-2 and J is TRBJ2-1; D remains unclear. There are 14 residues in the CDR3. Looked up from germline, CDR1 is SGHTA and CDR2 is FQGNSA. V lost 0 bases and J 9 bases, leaving 12 bases between the germline ends. The CDR3 DNA sequence: TGTGCCAGCAGCTTAGCGCGTGCGCCCCTTGAGCAGTTCTTC. Protein product: CASSLARAPLEQFF.

V is TRBV29-1 and J is TRBJ1-2; TRBD1 agrees at 9 bases. J gave up 9 bases and V 6 bases, and 14 bases lay outside the gene matches. Germline CDR1 and CDR2: SQVTM and ANQGSEA. This CDR3 is 14 amino acids long. The CDR3 sequence is CSVHGDRATLSYTF. The CDR3 region has the DNA TGCAGCGTCCACGGGGACAGGGCCACCCTCAGCTACACCTTC.

This chain uses TRBV7-8 with TRBJ2-7; the match to TRBD2 covers 9 bases. The CDR3 sequence is 16 residues long. V was clipped by 6 bases and J by 6 bases; unmatched bases: 15. Germline V gene sequence: CDR1 SGHVS, CDR2 FQNEAQ. The CDR3 region has the DNA TGTGCCAGCAGACACATGTCTAGCGGGGTGCTGTTCGAGCAGTACTTC. It specifies CASRHMSSGVLFEQYF.